The 21 T cell receptor beta chains presented below share a single source sample, sequenced in a study of PD-1 blockade in classical Hodgkin lymphoma. Relapses following autologous stem cell transplantation were seen in all patients, with brentuximab vedotin exposure varying. Only in-frame clones appear in the TCRdb table, and some are missing; sequencing was by immunoSEQ multiplex PCR. The sample includes 6,000 to 8,500 clones, 76% seen only once; the top ten take 40% to 55%. The source was peripheral blood mononuclear cells (PBMCs), collected before the second cycle of nivolumab. Source of these receptors: a human donor with classical Hodgkin lymphoma.

The V and J genes are TRBV6-6 and TRBJ2-7; D perhaps matches TRBD2 (6 bases). The CDR3 spans 13 residues. V was cut by 5 bases and J by 6 bases, with 14 bases left in between. CDR1 and CDR2 from the germline V gene are MNHNY and SVGAGI (reference sequence). CDR3 loop: CASSLMEGVEQYF. In nucleotides, the CDR3 is TGTGCCAGCAGTCTAATGGAGGGAGTCGAGCAGTACTTC.

The chain links TRBV5-5 to TRBJ2-1, with TRBD2 matching 7 bases. This CDR3 spans 16 amino acids. After removal of 3 bases from V and 5 bases from J, the junction contained 11 bases not matched to a gene. CDR1 is SGHKS, CDR2 YYEKEE, per germline (reference sequence). CDR3 in amino acids: CASSSYLASGHNEQFF. CDR3 bases: TGTGCCAGCAGCTCTTATCTCGCTAGCGGTCACAATGAGCAGTTCTTC.

This clone was seen a handful of times. One junction end does not reproduce the germline sequence, and a read error may be involved. The V call is TRBV7-7, the J call TRBJ2-6; no definite D call. The V gene's germline CDR1 is SSHAT and CDR2 FNYEAQ (reference sequence). This CDR3 region has 14 residues. The CDR3 bases are TGTGCTAGCAGTCTAGGAACTGGGGCCAACGTCCTGACTTTC. This gives the protein CASSLGTGANVLTF.

The chain recombines TRBV10-3 with TRBJ2-1; no firm D call. V shed 3 bases and J shed 4 bases, with 13 bases lying between them. The CDR3 is made up of 15 amino acids. Per germline, CDR1 ENHRY and CDR2 SYGVKD. CDR3 DNA: TGTGCCATCAGTGATAACCCGGAATTGTACAATGAGCAGTTCTTC. It specifies CAISDNPELYNEQFF.

In its sample, this clone was seen once. This chain connects TRBV6-1 to TRBJ2-7, with D perhaps matching TRBD2 (5 bases). V gave up 8 bases and J gave up 3 bases, with 8 bases separating them. This CDR3 contains 11 residues. CDR1 and CDR2 (germline): MNHNS, SASEGT. CDR3 sequence: CASLGVYEQYF. The CDR3 DNA sequence: TGTGCCAGCCTCGGGGTCTACGAGCAGTACTTC.

The gene calls are TRBV5-1 and TRBJ2-7, with 9 bases identical to TRBD2. CDR3 length: 14 amino acids. Germline trimming cut 4 bases from V and 6 bases from J; bases unmatched to any gene: 8. Germline CDR1 is SGHRS and CDR2 is YFSETQ. CDR3 residues: CASSPSSGAREQYF. Here the CDR3 DNA reads TGCGCCAGCAGCCCCTCTAGCGGGGCCCGCGAGCAGTACTTC.

This sequence joins TRBV7-9 and TRBJ2-3; no reliable D call. V gave up 7 bases and J gave up 4 bases, with 12 bases separating them. CDR3 size: 13 residues. Germline assignment: CDR1 SEHNR and CDR2 FQNEAQ (reference sequence). The CDR3 DNA sequence: TGTGCCAGCAACAAAATGGTCGCAGATACGCAGTATTTT. Amino acids: CASNKMVADTQYF. The full variable domain, rest sourced from reference TRBV7-9 and TRBJ2-3, is DTGVSQNPRHKITKRGQNVTFRCDPISEHNRLYWYRQTLGQGPEFLTYFQNEAQLEKSRLLSDRFSAERPKGSFSTLEIQRTEQGDSAMYLCASNKMVADTQYFGPGTRLTVL.

The chain is built from TRBV9 and TRBJ2-7, with 7 bases matching TRBD1. This CDR3 region has 13 residues. V was pared by 0 bases and J by 3 bases, with 0 bases of the junction left unmatched. CDR1 and CDR2 (germline): SGDLS, YYNGEE. CDR3 in DNA: TGTGCCAGCAGCGTAGGGGACAGCTACGAGCAGTACTTC. This encodes CASSVGDSYEQYF.

The chain has TRBV6-5 and TRBJ1-2; D call uncertain. V lost 7 bases and J lost 2, with 8 bases in between. This CDR3 contains 12 residues. From germline, CDR1 is MNHEY and CDR2 SVGAGI. Written as DNA, the CDR3 is TGTGCCAGCAAGGGAGACAACTATGGCTACACCTTC. It translates to CASKGDNYGYTF.

This sequence joins TRBV9 and TRBJ2-2; D not certain. The germline V and J ends were trimmed by 0 bases and 7 bases, with 7 bases remaining between them. This CDR3 has 13 residues. CDR1 and CDR2 (germline): SGDLS, YYNGEE. The CDR3 spells CASSVEVHGELFF. CDR3 nucleotide sequence: TGTGCCAGCAGCGTAGAGGTTCACGGGGAGCTGTTTTTT.

The CDR3 nucleotides read TGTGCTAGTGGTTTGGGCCAGGGCTTTAACACTGAAGCTTTCTTT. It is translated as CASGLGQGFNTEAFF. The chain employs TRBV12-5 and TRBJ1-1; D is perhaps TRBD1 (5 bases). The CDR3 consists of 15 residues. Trimming left V 1 base short and J 2 bases short, with 11 bases between. Germline V lookup: CDR1 LGHNT, CDR2 FRNRAP.

V is TRBV25-1 and J is TRBJ1-6; D may be TRBD1 (6 bases). V shed 6 bases and J shed 8 bases, with 11 bases lying between them. The CDR3 has 13 residues. Germline CDR1 is MGHDK and CDR2 is SYGVNS. The CDR3 nucleotides are TGTGCCAGCAGGGGGGGCCTCTATTCACCCCTCCACTTT. It is translated as CASRGGLYSPLHF.

The chain recombines TRBV6-5 with TRBJ1-5; tentative D call: TRBD1 (5 bases). The germline V and J ends were trimmed by 7 bases and 5 bases, with 12 bases remaining between them. The CDR3 runs 13 residues. Germline loops: CDR1 MNHEY, CDR2 SVGAGI. The CDR3 here is CASNGGVHQPQHF. The CDR3 DNA reads as TGTGCCAGCAACGGAGGGGTGCATCAGCCCCAGCATTTT.

Comments on this clone: This CDR3 is also generated by other DNA sequences in the sample. The chain links TRBV9 to TRBJ1-3; tentative D call: TRBD1 (5 bases). V was clipped by 0 bases and J by 1 base, with 8 bases between them. CDR1 and CDR2 from the germline V gene are SGDLS and YYNGEE. This CDR3 region has 15 residues. In nucleotides, the CDR3 is TGTGCCAGCAGCGTAGAGGGGTCTTCTGGAAACACCATATATTTT. It encodes CASSVEGSSGNTIYF.

This chain joins TRBV27 and TRBJ2-5, with D maybe TRBD2 (5 bases). The J call is in doubt because the DNA end fits TRBJ2-7 better. The CDR3 runs 14 residues. Germline CDR1 reads MNHEY; CDR2 reads SMNVEV (reference sequence). The CDR3 DNA follows: TGTGCCAGCAGCCCCCGGACTCAAACCTACGAGCAGTACTTC. Protein: CASSPRTQTYEQYF.

The V and J genes are TRBV9 and TRBJ2-3; possibly TRBD1 for D (7 bases). Looked up from germline, CDR1 is SGDLS and CDR2 is YYNGEE. V lost 6 bases and J 5 bases, leaving 16 bases between the germline ends. The CDR3 is made up of 14 amino acids. The CDR3 DNA is TGTGCCAGCACCCTCGGAGGGGGCGGAGATACGCAGTATTTT. Its protein product is CASTLGGGGDTQYF.

This clone was recorded only once. The J gene is TRBJ2-2, the V gene TRBV5-6; D remains ambiguous. This CDR3 has 17 amino acids. V was trimmed by 1 base and J by 5 bases, leaving 18 bases between them. The germline CDR1 and CDR2 sequences are SGHDT and YYEEEE. The CDR3 nucleotides are TGTGCCAGCAGCTTGCTCAAAGGGAACCAGGTAACCGGGGAGCTGTTTTTT. Translation gives CASSLLKGNQVTGELFF.

CDR3 sequence (DNA): TGTGCCAGCAGTTCGCGGGGGGTAGGTCGGTATGGCTACACCTTC. It codes for CASSSRGVGRYGYTF. J is TRBJ1-2 and V is TRBV5-4; D is perhaps TRBD1 (5 bases). The CDR3 loop spans 15 amino acids. Germline lookup yields CDR1 SGHNT and CDR2 YYREEE (reference sequence). The germline V and J ends were trimmed by 5 bases and 5 bases, with 19 bases remaining between them.

The CDR3 region has the DNA TGCGCCAGCCTGGCGGCTACCTTCCGTAAGTTCTTC. It translates to CASLAATFRKFF. The chain links TRBV10-1 to TRBJ2-1, with D uncertain. Trimming removed 8 bases from V and 14 bases from J, with 19 bases in between. Looked up from germline, CDR1 is WNHNN and CDR2 is SYGVQD (reference sequence). This CDR3 spans 12 amino acids.

The chain has TRBV9 and TRBJ2-3; D is unclear. Germline V gene data show CDR1 as SGDLS and CDR2 as YYNGEE. The CDR3 is made up of 15 amino acids. V lost 1 base, J lost 2 bases, and 11 bases lay in between. CDR3 sequence: CASSVKGNPTDTQYF. CDR3 bases: TGTGCCAGCAGCGTAAAAGGGAACCCCACAGATACGCAGTATTTT. The full variable domain, with the rest looked up from reference TRBV9 and TRBJ2-3, is DSGVTQTPKHLITATGQRVTLRCSPRSGDLSVYWYQQSLDQGLQFLIQYYNGEERAKGNILERFSAQQFPDLHSELNLSSLELGDSALYFCASSVKGNPTDTQYFGPGTRLTVL.

The V gene is TRBV9, the J gene TRBJ1-2; 7 bases agree with TRBD1. Germline assignment: CDR1 SGDLS and CDR2 YYNGEE. The CDR3 runs 16 residues. Trimming cost V 3 bases and J 4 bases; bases outside gene matches: 12. The CDR3 DNA is TGTGCCAGCAGCGCCACTCCGGGACAGAGATCCTATGGCTACACCTTC. Encoded protein: CASSATPGQRSYGYTF.